The 24 T cell receptor beta chains listed next were all sequenced from one sample in a study of T cells in Graves' hyperthyroidism and ophthalmopathy. Regions amplified from RNA transcripts were the TCR beta CDR3 regions. RT-PCR in the first round (using the HTBI primer set) targeted the TCR CDR3. TCRdb re-called the multiplex PCR reads with MiXCR, one entry per CDR3 protein. The table records about 600,000 distinct CDR3 sequences, approximately 15% of them present only once. Sequencing was carried out using blood. The source of these receptors is a woman between 45 and 65 years old with Graves' ophthalmopathy.

There are a few counts of this clonotype. V is TRBV4-3 and J is TRBJ2-5, with 11 bases lining up with TRBD2. This CDR3 contains 16 residues. V dropped 5 bases and J dropped 5; count of bases not matched to a gene: 10. CDR1 LGHNA and CDR2 YSLEER come from the germline V gene. Written as DNA, the CDR3 is TGCGCCAGCAGCGATACACTAGCGGGAGAGGGGGAGACCCAGTACTTC. Translation gives CASSDTLAGEGETQYF.

This clonotype was seen ten or more times. The J gene is TRBJ2-2, the V gene TRBV12-3 or TRBV12-4, with D hard to call. Trimming left V 0 bases short and J 4 bases short, with 9 bases between. The CDR3 runs 15 residues. CDR3 residues: CASSLAGFGTGELFF. The CDR3 DNA reads as TGTGCCAGCAGTTTAGCGGGATTTGGCACCGGGGAGCTGTTTTTT.

This clonotype was counted a few times. One end of the junction varies from germline; a read error may be responsible. The CDR3 spells CASRRTSGSGHEQYF. CDR3 DNA: TGTGCCAGTAGACGGACTAGCGGGAGTGGCCACGAACAGTACTTC. The chain links TRBV19 to TRBJ2-7; 13 nucleotides agree with TRBD2. The germline V gene has CDR1 LNHDA and CDR2 SQIVND (reference sequence). The CDR3 totals 15 residues. Supplemented by reference TRBV19 and TRBJ2-7, the full variable domain reads DGGITQSPKYLFRKEGQNVTLSCEQNLNHDAMYWYRQDPGQGLRLIYYSQIVNDFQKGDIAEGYSVSREKKESFPLTVTSAQKNPTAFYLCASRRTSGSGHEQYFGPGTRLTVT.

This clonotype was recorded at least ten times. This rearrangement joins TRBV2 to TRBJ2-7; 8 nucleotides line up with TRBD1. The CDR3 consists of 15 residues. Germline-derived CDR1 and CDR2 are SNHLY and FYNNEI. J gave up 2 bases and V 2 bases, and 5 bases lay outside the gene matches. Written as DNA, the CDR3 is TGTGCCAGCAGTGAAAGGGGACAGGAACCCTACGAGCAGTACTTC. It specifies CASSERGQEPYEQYF.

This clonotype was recorded many times. The chain employs TRBV28 and TRBJ2-1; D possibly corresponds to TRBD2 (6 bases). Per germline, CDR1 MDHEN and CDR2 SYDVKM. The length of the CDR3 is 13 residues. V was pared by 7 bases and J by 0 bases, with 7 bases between. This CDR3 reads CASTRDSYNEQFF. The CDR3 DNA follows: TGTGCCAGCACGCGGGACTCCTACAATGAGCAGTTCTTC.

The gene calls are TRBV5-1 and TRBJ2-3; D could derive from TRBD1 or TRBD2 (6 bases each). The V end was cut by 0 bases, the J end by 9 bases, with 20 bases between. The CDR3 has 16 amino acids. The germline CDR1 and CDR2 sequences are SGHRS and YFSETQ. The CDR3 is CASSLGVFQEGGTQYF. Written as DNA, the CDR3 is TGCGCCAGCAGCTTGGGAGTCTTCCAAGAGGGGGGAACGCAGTATTTT. Full variable domain (missing parts from reference TRBV5-1 and TRBJ2-3): KAGVTQTPRYLIKTRGQQVTLSCSPISGHRSVSWYQQTPGQGLQFLFEYFSETQRNKGNFPGRFSGRQFSNSRSEMNVSTLELGDSALYLCASSLGVFQEGGTQYFGPGTRLTVL.

This clonotype was seen ten or more times. V usage is TRBV6-1 and J usage is TRBJ2-1; maybe TRBD2 (7 bases). CDR1 MNHNS and CDR2 SASEGT come from the germline V gene. V was pared by 5 bases and J by 8 bases, with 19 bases between. The CDR3 extends over 15 amino acids. The CDR3 DNA follows: TGTGCCAGCAGTTCGGGACGGCCGGGGGGCGATGAGCAGTTCTTC. The encoded protein is CASSSGRPGGDEQFF.

The rearrangement uses TRBV11-2 and TRBJ2-7; unclear D gene. The CDR3 has 16 residues. The germline V gene has CDR1 SGHAT and CDR2 FQNNGV. Trimming stripped 1 base from V and 3 bases from J, with 16 bases between. The chain's CDR3 is CASSLGSMRPVYEQYF. The CDR3, as DNA: TGTGCCAGCAGCTTAGGATCGATGCGCCCGGTCTACGAGCAGTACTTC.

The V call is TRBV10-2, the J call TRBJ1-5; D uncertain. The length of the CDR3 is 14 residues. Germline values: CDR1 WSHSY, CDR2 SAAADI. Trimming took off 3 bases at V and 6 bases at J, with 12 bases between the two ends. The CDR3 DNA reads TGCGCCAGCAGTGAAGGGTTTAATGCTCAGCCCCAGCATTTT. Amino acids: CASSEGFNAQPQHF.

This clonotype came up many times. The genes are TRBV28 and TRBJ1-1; maybe TRBD1 (5 bases). The CDR3 spans 15 residues. CDR1 is MDHEN and CDR2 is SYDVKM in the germline V gene. Between the trimmed V and J ends, which lost 8 bases and 0 bases, there was a span of 16 bases. The CDR3 DNA follows: TGTGCCAGCGGGGGAAGTCCCTCGATGAACACTGAAGCTTTCTTT. This encodes CASGGSPSMNTEAFF.

The chain recombines TRBV4-3 with TRBJ2-3; 9 nucleotides match TRBD2. This CDR3 comprises 15 residues. Germline V gives CDR1 LGHNA, CDR2 YSLEER. Losses at the gene ends were 4 bases for V and 6 bases for J; bases not matched to a gene: 8. CDR3 sequence (DNA): TGCGCCAGCAGCCCGGGCGGGAGGGCCGCGGATACGCAGTATTTT. This codes for CASSPGGRAADTQYF.

A single count supports this clonotype. The chain uses TRBV5-1 and TRBJ2-2, with TRBD2 matching 8 bases. Germline CDR1 SGHRS, CDR2 YFSETQ. V gave up 1 base and J gave up 5 bases; unmatched junction bases: 7. This CDR3 is 16 amino acids long. The CDR3 region is CASSLSGSGITGELFF. DNA for the CDR3: TGCGCCAGCAGCTTGTCCGGTAGCGGGATAACCGGGGAGCTGTTTTTT.

V usage is TRBV4-1 and J usage is TRBJ2-5, with TRBD1 matching over 7 bases. The germline gives CDR1 MGHRA, CDR2 YSYEKL. The length of the CDR3 is 15 residues. The V gene end was trimmed by 1 base and the J gene end by 4 bases; junction bases not matched to a gene: 6. CDR3 loop: CASSQGQGPAETQYF. DNA for the CDR3: TGCGCCAGCAGCCAAGGACAGGGTCCGGCAGAGACCCAGTACTTC.

This clonotype was observed at least ten times. This rearrangement joins TRBV28 to TRBJ1-2; the D gene is possibly TRBD1 (5 bases). Germline lookup yields CDR1 MDHEN and CDR2 SYDVKM. The length of the CDR3 is 19 residues. Trimming stripped 5 bases from V and 0 bases from J, with 25 bases between. The CDR3 protein is CASSPLGGDGSGSNYGYTF. CDR3 DNA: TGTGCCAGCAGTCCCCTGGGGGGGGACGGGTCAGGGTCTAACTATGGCTACACCTTC.

This clonotype appeared a few times. This rearrangement joins TRBV27 to TRBJ2-1; D gene uncertain. Germline V gives CDR1 MNHEY, CDR2 SMNVEV (reference sequence). Trimming shortened V by 0 bases and J by 8 bases, and 17 bases separated the two germline ends. CDR3 length equals 16 residues. In DNA form, the CDR3 reads TGTGCCAGCAGTTTATCACGCAGCGCGACCGCCTATGAGCAGTTCTTC. Translated, it gives CASSLSRSATAYEQFF.

This clonotype was observed many times. The chain joins TRBV2 to TRBJ2-7; D gene unclear. CDR3 length: 16 amino acids. Germline values: CDR1 SNHLY, CDR2 FYNNEI. The V and J ends lost 5 bases and 6 bases respectively, with 23 bases between them. CDR3 sequence: CASSPLRPRETTEQYF. The CDR3 bases are TGTGCCAGCAGTCCCTTACGCCCACGAGAGACGACCGAGCAGTACTTC.

This clonotype was found a few times. The gene calls are TRBV19 and TRBJ2-7; TRBD1 agrees at 8 bases. CDR3 size: 19 residues. Trimming took 2 bases from V and 3 from J; bases not matched to a gene: 18. Germline CDR1 LNHDA, CDR2 SQIVND (reference sequence). The CDR3, as DNA: TGTGCCAGTAGTATACAGAATGGACAGGGTGAAACAGTCCTCTACGAGCAGTACTTC. It specifies CASSIQNGQGETVLYEQYF.

V gene TRBV13 combines with J gene TRBJ2-2; TRBD1 aligns across 8 bases. CDR1 and CDR2 from the germline V gene are PRHDT and FYEKMQ (reference sequence). V shed 3 bases and J 2 bases; nucleotides not matched to a gene: 14. The CDR3 extends over 19 amino acids. The CDR3 coding sequence is TGTGCCAGCAGCTTGACGGAGGACAGGGCTCCCTTAAACACCGGGGAGCTGTTTTTT. The encoded protein is CASSLTEDRAPLNTGELFF.

This clonotype was observed at least ten times. The CDR3 nucleotides read TGTGCCAGCAGTTCCCCAGGGGGCGACTCTCCCACTGAAGCTTTCTTT. It yields the protein CASSSPGGDSPTEAFF. The genes are TRBV28 and TRBJ1-1; 8 nucleotides line up with TRBD1. The germline CDR1 and CDR2 sequences are MDHEN and SYDVKM. With 4 bases clipped from V and 4 bases from J, the junction kept 11 bases outside the gene matches. This CDR3 contains 16 residues.

The CDR3 DNA sequence: TGTGCCAGCAGCCAAGGATGGCAGGGGGCTATTGAGCAGTACTTC. Translating it yields CASSQGWQGAIEQYF. V usage is TRBV3-1 and J usage is TRBJ2-7, with 8 bases aligning to TRBD1. The length of the CDR3 is 15 residues. V lost 1 base, J lost 7 bases, and 9 bases stayed unmatched. Germline CDR1 LGHDT, CDR2 YNNKEL (reference sequence).

This clonotype was observed at least ten times. This sequence joins TRBV18 and TRBJ2-7; D possibly uses TRBD1 or TRBD2 (5 bases each). This CDR3 has 16 residues. Trimming cost V 4 bases and J 7 bases, with 23 bases left between them. Germline-derived CDR1 and CDR2 are KGHSH and LQKENI. For the CDR3, the DNA is TGTGCCAGCTCACGGCCTCTCGGGGACCGCACTAGGGAGCAGTACTTC. It specifies CASSRPLGDRTREQYF. The full variable domain, rest sourced from reference TRBV18 and TRBJ2-7, is NAGVMQNPRHLVRRRGQEARLRCSPMKGHSHVYWYRQLPEEGLKFMVYLQKENIIDESGMPKERFSAEFPKEGPSILRIQQVVRGDSAAYFCASSRPLGDRTREQYFGPGTRLTVT.

This clonotype has at least ten counts. The chain employs TRBV7-3 and TRBJ2-3; D remains ambiguous. Germline V gives CDR1 SGHTA, CDR2 FQGTGA. This CDR3 contains 13 residues. V lost 0 bases, J lost 5 bases, and 6 bases lay in between. The CDR3 bases are TGTGCCAGCAGCTTAACCTCGGTAGATACGCAGTATTTT. This gives the protein CASSLTSVDTQYF.

This clonotype has ten or more counts. The chain couples TRBV28 to TRBJ1-5; D may be TRBD1 (5 bases). This CDR3 is 15 amino acids long. Germline V gene data show CDR1 as MDHEN and CDR2 as SYDVKM. Between the trimmed V and J ends, which lost 6 bases and 1 base, there was a span of 13 bases. CDR3 in amino acids: CASSLDRTSNQPQHF. CDR3 sequence (DNA): TGTGCCAGCAGCCTCGACAGAACCAGCAATCAGCCCCAGCATTTT.

V usage is TRBV9 and J usage is TRBJ2-1; D unresolved. CDR1 is SGDLS and CDR2 is YYNGEE in the germline V gene. The germline V and J ends were trimmed by 4 bases and 4 bases, with 9 bases remaining between them. CDR3 length: 13 amino acids. CDR3 nucleotide sequence: TGTGCCAGCAGCCCCCCCCTTTACAATGAGCAGTTCTTC. It encodes CASSPPLYNEQFF.